The next 20 T cell receptor beta chains were all read from a single sample in a study of long-term antiretroviral therapy in people with HIV. Researchers report immunoSEQ v3.0 was run at survey level. Sequencing was performed with immunoSEQ multiplex PCR; in TCRdb, only in-frame clones are kept and a portion is missing. The data show tens of thousands of clones, 80% to 85% seen once. This material consisted of unsorted PBMCs, taken approximately 4.1 years after starting antiretroviral therapy. These receptors were collected from a man under 40 with HIV.

The chain employs TRBV21-1 and TRBJ2-7. TRBV21-1 is a listed pseudogene. This CDR3 has 17 amino acids. The CDR3, as DNA: TGTGCCAGCAGCAAAGGGGCAGGGGGGAGGGTCTGCTACGAGCAGTACTTC. This codes for CASSKGAGGRVCYEQYF.

This chain links TRBV12-5 with TRBJ2-5; TRBD2 agrees at 13 bases. Germline CDR1 and CDR2: LGHNT and FRNRAP. V lost 3 bases to trimming and J lost 1 base; unmatched junction nucleotides: 17. The CDR3 totals 21 residues. The CDR3 DNA sequence: TGTGCTAGTGGTTTTTTCCTGCCTATTCAAAGACTAGCGGGGGGCCAAGAGACCCAGTACTTC. Translation: CASGFFLPIQRLAGGQETQYF.

The chain recombines TRBV7-2 with TRBJ2-7, with a possible D match to TRBD1 (6 bases). This CDR3 has 17 amino acids. V was trimmed by 6 bases and J by 3 bases, leaving 24 bases between them. CDR1 is SGHTA and CDR2 is FQGNSA in the germline V gene. CDR3 protein: CASSDDRGQPWRYEQYF. For the CDR3, the DNA is TGTGCCAGCAGTGACGACCGTGGACAGCCCTGGCGCTACGAGCAGTACTTC.

V is TRBV5-6 and J is TRBJ2-2; the match to TRBD2 covers 7 bases. CDR1 is SGHDT, CDR2 YYEEEE, per germline. With 4 bases clipped from V and 3 bases from J, the junction kept 9 bases outside the gene matches. CDR3 length: 16 amino acids. In DNA, the CDR3 is TGTGCCAGCAGCCCTGGGGGGGGGACTTACACCGGGGAGCTGTTTTTT. Translating it yields CASSPGGGTYTGELFF.

The chain uses TRBV6-4 and TRBJ2-6, with 8 bases aligning to TRBD1. V shed 3 bases, J shed 0 bases, and the junction held 1 base outside the gene matches. The CDR3 is made up of 16 amino acids. From germline, CDR1 is MRHNA and CDR2 SNTAGT. The DNA of the CDR3 is TGTGCCAGCAGTGAGGGACAGGTCTCTGGGGCCAACGTCCTGACTTTC. It is translated as CASSEGQVSGANVLTF.

The rearrangement joins TRBV9 to TRBJ2-1; TRBD1 matches at 8 bases. CDR1 and CDR2 (germline): SGDLS, YYNGEE. Trimming at V came to 6 bases and at J to 0 bases, leaving 2 bases not matched to a gene. The CDR3 spans 14 residues. In nucleotides, the CDR3 is TGTGCCAGCACCGGACAGGGCTCCTACAATGAGCAGTTCTTC. Translated: CASTGQGSYNEQFF.

CDR3 in amino acids: CASTPGVVSTEAFF. The CDR3 DNA sequence: TGTGCCAGTACCCCAGGGGTTGTCAGCACTGAAGCTTTCTTT. The chain is built from TRBV19 and TRBJ1-1, with TRBD1 as a possible D gene (6 bases). The V and J ends lost 7 bases and 4 bases respectively, with 16 bases between them. Germline CDR1 reads LNHDA; CDR2 reads SQIVND (reference sequence). The CDR3 extends over 14 amino acids. Full variable domain (rest looked up from reference TRBV19 and TRBJ1-1): DGGITQSPKYLFRKEGQNVTLSCEQNLNHDAMYWYRQDPGQGLRLIYYSQIVNDFQKGDIAEGYSVSREKKESFPLTVTSAQKNPTAFYLCASTPGVVSTEAFFGQGTRLTVV.

The chain uses TRBV10-1 and TRBJ1-1; D not certain. The CDR3 is made up of 13 amino acids. The V and J ends lost 4 bases and 1 base respectively, with 7 bases between them. Germline assignment: CDR1 WNHNN and CDR2 SYGVQD (reference sequence). The CDR3 is CASSANRNTEAFF. The CDR3 DNA sequence: TGCGCCAGCAGTGCTAACAGGAACACTGAAGCTTTCTTT.

CDR3 nucleotides: TGTGCCAGCAGCTTAGGTCAGGGCCTTAATGAAAAACTGTTTTTT. Protein: CASSLGQGLNEKLFF. This chain links TRBV7-2 with TRBJ1-4; D is possibly TRBD1 (5 bases). Germline assignment: CDR1 SGHTA and CDR2 FQGNSA. V shed 1 base and J shed 4 bases, with 10 bases lying between them. The CDR3 consists of 15 residues.

The rearrangement joins TRBV27 to TRBJ1-5; 9 positions match TRBD1. Looked up from germline, CDR1 is MNHEY and CDR2 is SMNVEV (reference sequence). V lost 6 bases and J lost 7; bases outside the gene matches: 13. There are 16 residues in the CDR3. This CDR3 reads CASRLNRDRVDQPQHF. The CDR3, as DNA: TGTGCCAGCAGACTAAACCGGGACAGGGTAGACCAGCCCCAGCATTTT.

This chain joins TRBV7-2 and TRBJ2-2; 7 bases agree with TRBD2. The CDR3 extends over 17 amino acids. Germline CDR1 reads SGHTA; CDR2 reads FQGNSA. With 1 base clipped from V and 4 bases from J, the junction kept 9 bases outside the gene matches. CDR3 sequence reads: CASSLGGSTGGTGELFF. CDR3 DNA: TGTGCCAGCAGCTTAGGGGGGTCGACGGGAGGCACCGGGGAGCTGTTTTTT.

The chain is built from TRBV27 and TRBJ2-1; 11 bases fit TRBD2. This CDR3 comprises 15 residues. With 3 bases clipped from V and 4 bases from J, the junction kept 2 bases outside the gene matches. Germline loops: CDR1 MNHEY, CDR2 SMNVEV (reference sequence). The CDR3 sequence is CASSLGLAEYNEQFF. Here the CDR3 DNA reads TGTGCCAGCAGTTTGGGACTAGCGGAGTACAATGAGCAGTTCTTC.

Here the CDR3 DNA reads TGTGCCAGTAGGACTGGACAGGGGTGGCAGCCCCAGCATTTT. It specifies CASRTGQGWQPQHF. The chain joins TRBV19 to TRBJ1-5; TRBD1 matches 9 bases. Germline values: CDR1 LNHDA, CDR2 SQIVND (reference sequence). The length of the CDR3 is 14 residues. Trimming took 6 bases from V and 7 from J; bases not matched to a gene: 7.

The gene calls are TRBV7-8 and TRBJ2-1; TRBD2 matches 12 bases. V lost 5 bases to trimming and J lost 8 bases; unmatched junction nucleotides: 10. In germline, CDR1 is SGHVS, CDR2 FQNEAQ. CDR3 length: 16 residues. This chain's CDR3 is CASSLRRLAGGHEQFF. The DNA for the CDR3 is TGTGCCAGCAGCCTACGTCGGCTAGCGGGAGGGCATGAGCAGTTCTTC.

The chain is built from TRBV6-5 and TRBJ1-2; 7 nucleotides agree with TRBD1. Germline CDR1 is MNHEY and CDR2 is SVGAGI. This CDR3 has 15 residues. J gave up 0 bases and V 5 bases, and 6 bases lay outside the gene matches. Here the CDR3 DNA reads TGTGCCAGCAGTACAGGGACAGAAGCTAACTATGGCTACACCTTC. Its translation is CASSTGTEANYGYTF.

This rearrangement joins TRBV19 to TRBJ2-7, with D possibly being TRBD2 (6 bases). V gave up 5 bases and J gave up 3 bases, with 14 bases separating them. Germline loops: CDR1 LNHDA, CDR2 SQIVND (reference sequence). This CDR3 is built from 14 residues. CDR3 protein: CASSLGTPYYEQYF. CDR3 bases: TGTGCCAGTAGTTTGGGGACTCCTTACTACGAGCAGTACTTC.

The chain uses TRBV7-9 and TRBJ1-1; 8 nucleotides match TRBD1. The V segment lost 5 bases and the J segment 4 bases; nucleotides outside the gene matches: 6. CDR3 size: 14 residues. Germline values: CDR1 SEHNR, CDR2 FQNEAQ (reference sequence). The CDR3 DNA is TGTGCCAGCAGCGAGTCAGGGGGCTTCACTGAAGCTTTCTTT. Its protein is CASSESGGFTEAFF.

The chain combines TRBV29-1 with TRBJ2-1; 7 nucleotides agree with TRBD2. The trim removed 4 bases at V and 8 bases at J, leaving 11 bases unmatched. CDR3 length: 14 amino acids. Germline values: CDR1 SQVTM, CDR2 ANQGSEA. The CDR3 loop reads CSVVGGPLSDEQFF. The CDR3 coding sequence is TGCAGCGTTGTGGGAGGGCCGCTCAGCGATGAGCAGTTCTTC.

This chain connects TRBV30 to TRBJ1-2; TRBD1 agrees at 8 bases. The CDR3 spans 11 residues. V was clipped by 5 bases and J by 7 bases; unmatched bases: 3. Germline assignment: CDR1 GTSNPN and CDR2 SVGIG (reference sequence). CDR3 protein: CAWSTGAGYTF. The DNA of the CDR3 is TGTGCCTGGTCGACAGGGGCTGGCTACACCTTC.

The rearrangement joins TRBV18 to TRBJ2-5; 8 nucleotides line up with TRBD2. CDR1 KGHSH and CDR2 LQKENI come from the germline V gene. With V trimmed by 0 bases and J by 4 bases, 7 bases remained unmatched. This CDR3 contains 16 residues. The CDR3: CASSPPGLEFSETQYF. CDR3 DNA sequence: TGTGCCAGCTCACCACCGGGACTAGAGTTTTCAGAGACCCAGTACTTC.